One sample yielded the 11 T cell receptor beta chains listed below, sequenced in a study of human T cells and chemical hapten exposure (dated by TCRdb to about 2021). The time point label on this specimen signifies: patch test 3, about 24 weeks after DPC sensitization. According to the study, the label for this sample's treatment or condition signals: therapeutic diphenylcyclopropenone sensitization with weekly scalp DPC. Library creation used RACE. Sequencer: NextSeq 500. In-frame beta chains were kept once TCRdb had trimmed the public reads at Q25 with fastp and called clones with MiXCR. A single entry per CDR3 protein holds the most common genes and DNA from its merged rows. This sample has some 71,000 distinct CDR3 sequences in its table, and 11% of those were observed once. 1.4% of the sample belongs to the ten largest clones. The sequencing here drew on whole blood, taken in connection with sensitization to the hapten diphenylcyclopropenone (DPC). The receptor source for this set is a woman in her fifties or sixties with alopecia areata. Some clones in this sample may be carry-over from other donors' samples.

This clonotype has more than one count but fewer than ten. This chain uses TRBV7-2 with TRBJ2-7; 12 bases align to TRBD2. V shed 5 bases, J shed 7 bases, and the junction held 9 bases outside the gene matches. There are 15 residues in the CDR3. Germline V gives CDR1 SGHTA, CDR2 FQGNSA. In DNA form, the CDR3 reads TGTGCCAGCAGCGGTAGGACTAGCGGGGTTGAGGAGCAGTACTTC. Protein sequence: CASSGRTSGVEEQYF.

This clonotype was detected many times. This rearrangement joins TRBV4-3 to TRBJ2-3; TRBD1 or TRBD2 may be the D gene (5 bases each). V was shortened by 4 bases and J by 4 bases, with 12 bases between the two germline ends. The CDR3 runs to 14 residues. Looked up from germline, CDR1 is LGHNA and CDR2 is YSLEER. The CDR3 protein is CASSRGNRADTQYF. The DNA of the CDR3 is TGCGCCAGCAGCCGGGGGAATCGGGCAGATACGCAGTATTTT.

Ten or more counts support this clonotype. The CDR3 region is CASSLSVDQPQHF. The CDR3 nucleotides read TGTGCCAGCAGCTTATCGGTGGATCAGCCCCAGCATTTT. The rearrangement uses TRBV7-9 and TRBJ1-5; D is ambiguous. The CDR3 extends over 13 amino acids. Germline CDR1 is SEHNR and CDR2 is FQNEAQ (reference sequence). V shed 2 bases and J shed 5 bases, with 7 bases lying between them.

This clonotype was detected ten times or more. The chain recombines TRBV7-2 with TRBJ2-6; possible D gene TRBD1, 5 bases. V lost 5 bases and J lost 2, with 13 bases in between. The length of the CDR3 is 16 residues. Germline values: CDR1 SGHTA, CDR2 FQGNSA. The CDR3 nucleotides are TGTGCCAGCAGCCCCCGGTTAGGGGCTGGGGCCAACGTCCTGACTTTC. This translates into CASSPRLGAGANVLTF.

The rearrangement uses TRBV10-3 and TRBJ2-7; possible D gene TRBD1, 5 bases. CDR1 ENHRY and CDR2 SYGVKD come from the germline V gene. The CDR3 extends over 13 amino acids. V lost 1 base and J 3 bases, leaving 7 bases between the germline ends. CDR3 DNA sequence: TGTGCCATCAGTGAGTTCGACAGCTACGAGCAGTACTTC. It translates to CAISEFDSYEQYF.

The chain has TRBV6-5 and TRBJ1-4; D gene unclear. Germline values: CDR1 MNHEY, CDR2 SVGAGI. The ends were cut back, 8 bases at V and 8 bases at J, with 21 bases in the middle. The CDR3 has 15 amino acids. CDR3 nucleotides: TGTGCCAGCGCTCCGTGGGCAGGCAGTCAGGAAAAACTGTTTTTT. This codes for CASAPWAGSQEKLFF.

V gene TRBV11-2 combines with J gene TRBJ2-7, with TRBD1 identical over 8 bases. After removal of 1 base from V and 4 bases from J, the junction contained 6 bases not matched to a gene. The CDR3 is 15 residues long. Germline lookup yields CDR1 SGHAT and CDR2 FQNNGV. The CDR3 nucleotides read TGTGCCAGCAGCTTAGGTCCAGGGGGCGGGTACGAGCAGTACTTC. This gives the protein CASSLGPGGGYEQYF.

This clonotype was recorded at least ten times. The chain has TRBV28 and TRBJ2-4; 9 nucleotides match TRBD1. The CDR3 runs to 16 residues. Germline V gives CDR1 MDHEN, CDR2 SYDVKM. The trim removed 5 bases at V and 7 bases at J, leaving 12 bases unmatched. The CDR3 protein is CASSKILLQGANIQYF. The DNA of the CDR3 is TGTGCCAGCAGTAAAATCCTATTACAGGGGGCGAACATTCAGTACTTC.

V gene TRBV6-5 combines with J gene TRBJ2-3; 10 nucleotides line up with TRBD1. Germline CDR1 reads MNHEY; CDR2 reads SVGAGI. The CDR3 extends over 18 amino acids. V shed 0 bases, J shed 0 bases, and the junction held 6 bases outside the gene matches. The DNA for the CDR3 is TGTGCCAGCAGTTACTCGACTGGGACAGGGGCTAGCACAGATACGCAGTATTTT. Protein product: CASSYSTGTGASTDTQYF.

Ten or more counts support this clonotype. The V and J genes are TRBV6-5 and TRBJ2-1; 12 bases are a match to TRBD2. CDR3 length equals 15 residues. Germline V gene data show CDR1 as MNHEY and CDR2 as SVGAGI. The trim removed 5 bases at V and 4 bases at J, leaving 3 bases unmatched. CDR3 DNA: TGTGCCAGCAGTCAGACTAGCGGGGGATACAATGAGCAGTTCTTC. Its translation is CASSQTSGGYNEQFF.

This clonotype was detected ten times or more. The rearrangement joins TRBV28 to TRBJ1-5, with 7 positions matching TRBD1. In germline, CDR1 is MDHEN, CDR2 SYDVKM. The CDR3 has 13 amino acids. CDR3 bases: TGTACAACAGCCGACAGGGCGAATCAGCCCCAGCATTTT. This codes for CTTADRANQPQHF.